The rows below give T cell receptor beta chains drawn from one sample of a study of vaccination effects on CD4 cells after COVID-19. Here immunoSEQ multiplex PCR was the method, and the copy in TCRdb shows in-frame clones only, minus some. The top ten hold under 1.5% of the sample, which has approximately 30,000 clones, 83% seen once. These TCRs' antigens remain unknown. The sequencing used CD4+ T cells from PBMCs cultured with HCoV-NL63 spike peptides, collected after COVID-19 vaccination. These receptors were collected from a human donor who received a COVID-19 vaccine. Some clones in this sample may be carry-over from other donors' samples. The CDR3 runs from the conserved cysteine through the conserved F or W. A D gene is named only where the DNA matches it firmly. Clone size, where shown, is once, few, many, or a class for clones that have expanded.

CDR3nt: TGCGCCAGCAGTGTAGGACTAGCGGGGGAAGATACGCAGTATTTT
CDR3aa: CASSVGLAGEDTQYF
j_gene: TRBJ2-3
abundance: few
v_gene: TRBV10-1
d_gene: TRBD2

CDR3nt: TGCGCCAGCAGCGCTTTTACAGGGGACCCCTCTTTGGGGGAGCTGTTTTTT
CDR3aa: CASSAFTGDPSLGELFF
j_gene: TRBJ2-2
abundance: NA
v_gene: TRBV5-1
d_gene: TRBD1

CDR3nt: TGTGCCAGCAGCTCATCGACAACGAACACCGGGGAGCTGTTTTTT
CDR3aa: CASSSSTTNTGELFF
j_gene: TRBJ2-2
abundance: NA
v_gene: TRBV11-3
d_gene: NA

CDR3nt: TGCAGTGCTAGTGCCGGGGCAGGGGGGAATTCACCCCTCCACTTT
CDR3aa: CSASAGAGGNSPLHF
j_gene: TRBJ1-6
abundance: NA
v_gene: TRBV20-1
d_gene: TRBD1

CDR3nt: TGTGCCAGCAGCTTATACCCAGTGAAGGGATCGGCAAACACCATATATTTT
CDR3aa: CASSLYPVKGSANTIYF
j_gene: TRBJ1-3
abundance: NA
v_gene: TRBV7-8
d_gene: NA

CDR3nt: TGTGCCAGTAGTATGCGGCCTGGGGATACGCAGTATTTT
CDR3aa: CASSMRPGDTQYF
j_gene: TRBJ2-3
abundance: NA
v_gene: TRBV19
d_gene: NA

CDR3nt: TGTGCCATCAGTGAGACAACCGGGACAGGGAGTTCACCCCTCCACTTT
CDR3aa: CAISETTGTGSSPLHF
j_gene: TRBJ1-6
abundance: NA
v_gene: TRBV10-3
d_gene: TRBD1

CDR3nt: TGTGCCACCAGTGACCGTGGCTCGTCAGGCTACACCTTC
CDR3aa: CATSDRGSSGYTF
j_gene: TRBJ1-2
abundance: few
v_gene: TRBV24-1
d_gene: NA

CDR3nt: TGCGCCAGCAGCCCAGGGACAGGGGCCCTGGTGGCTAATGAAAAACTGTTTTTT
CDR3aa: CASSPGTGALVANEKLFF
j_gene: TRBJ1-4
abundance: NA
v_gene: TRBV5-1
d_gene: TRBD1

CDR3nt: TGTGCCAGCAGCTCTTCCAGCGGGGGCCCTCAAGAGACCCAGTACTTC
CDR3aa: CASSSSSGGPQETQYF
j_gene: TRBJ2-5
abundance: NA
v_gene: TRBV7-7
d_gene: TRBD2

CDR3nt: TGTGCCAGCAGTGAAGAGAGGATTGGGCCCCAGCATTTT
CDR3aa: CASSEERIGPQHF
j_gene: TRBJ1-5
abundance: once
v_gene: TRBV6-1
d_gene: NA

CDR3nt: TGTGCCAGTACCCTACACCGAAACACCATATATTTT
CDR3aa: CASTLHRNTIYF
j_gene: TRBJ1-3
abundance: NA
v_gene: TRBV19
d_gene: NA

CDR3nt: TGTGCCAGCTCCAAGGCGGTAACTGAAGCTTTCTTT
CDR3aa: CASSKAVTEAFF
j_gene: TRBJ1-1
abundance: NA
v_gene: TRBV18
d_gene: NA

CDR3nt: TGTGCCAGCCCGGGGCCGCCGGGGGGGAACACTGAAGCTTTCTTT
CDR3aa: CASPGPPGGNTEAFF
j_gene: TRBJ1-1
abundance: NA
v_gene: TRBV5-8
d_gene: NA

CDR3nt: TGTGCCAGCAGCCATGTGGGAGGCGAGACCCAGTACTTC
CDR3aa: CASSHVGGETQYF
j_gene: TRBJ2-5
abundance: NA
v_gene: TRBV3-1/TRBV3-2
d_gene: NA

CDR3nt: TGTGCCAGCAGTCAGAACAGGGGGCTGAGGAACATTCAGTACTTC
CDR3aa: CASSQNRGLRNIQYF
j_gene: TRBJ2-4
abundance: NA
v_gene: TRBV6-5
d_gene: TRBD1

CDR3nt: TGTGCCAGTAGTAGACAGGGCTCTGGAAACACCATATATTTT
CDR3aa: CASSRQGSGNTIYF
j_gene: TRBJ1-3
abundance: NA
v_gene: TRBV19
d_gene: TRBD1